What follows are 29 T cell receptor beta chains derived from one specimen sequenced in a study of T cells in Graves' hyperthyroidism and ophthalmopathy. Amplification of TCR beta CDR3 regions used RNA as the template. Carried out on the TCR CDR3, a first-round RT-PCR used the HTBI primer set. Each CDR3 protein is one row after TCRdb ran MiXCR on the multiplex PCR reads. The table lists more than 650,000 distinct CDR3 sequences, around 13% of them singletons. The sequenced material came from blood. The receptors here all came from a young woman with Graves' hyperthyroidism.

This clonotype was seen ten or more times. The V gene is TRBV20-1, the J gene TRBJ2-7; D remains unclear. Germline lookup yields CDR1 DFQATT and CDR2 SNEGSKA (reference sequence). CDR3 length: 14 amino acids. Trimming shortened V by 4 bases and J by 2 bases, and 15 bases separated the two germline ends. CDR3 residues: CSATSAEPPYEQYF. In DNA, the CDR3 is TGCAGTGCTACCTCGGCGGAGCCACCCTACGAGCAGTACTTC.

In its sample, this clonotype was seen many times. CDR3 sequence (DNA): TGTGCCAGGACGCCCCCCGGGACTAGCGGATACAATGAGCAGTTCTTC. Translating gives CARTPPGTSGYNEQFF. The chain employs TRBV2 and TRBJ2-1; 11 bases match TRBD2. Germline lookup yields CDR1 SNHLY and CDR2 FYNNEI. CDR3 length equals 16 residues. V lost 9 bases and J lost 4; bases outside the gene matches: 11.

The J gene is TRBJ2-1, the V gene TRBV20-1; 13 bases agree with TRBD2. The junction had 8 bases not matched to a gene; V was cut back by 2 bases and J by 7 bases. CDR3 size: 16 residues. Germline CDR1 DFQATT, CDR2 SNEGSKA (reference sequence). The CDR3, as DNA: TGCAGTGCTAGAACCGAGGGGACTAGCGGGAAAAATGAGCAGTTCTTC. Translated, it gives CSARTEGTSGKNEQFF.

This clonotype was counted ten times or more. The rearrangement links TRBV24-1 to TRBJ2-6; 9 bases are shared with TRBD2. The CDR3 is 19 residues long. Losses at the gene ends were 5 bases for V and 1 base for J; bases not matched to a gene: 11. Germline CDR1 is KGHDR and CDR2 is SFDVKD. CDR3: CATSAVPGLATSGANVLTF. CDR3 nucleotides: TGTGCCACCAGTGCCGTACCGGGACTAGCTACTTCTGGGGCCAACGTCCTGACTTTC.

V usage is TRBV6-1 and J usage is TRBJ2-4; D might be TRBD2 (6 bases). CDR1 MNHNS and CDR2 SASEGT come from the germline V gene. CDR3 length equals 18 residues. Deletions cut 6 bases from V and 9 bases from J, with 30 bases between. The CDR3 here is CASRARVGSRRGRGIQYF. The CDR3 DNA reads TGTGCCAGCAGAGCAAGGGTGGGGAGTCGGCGGGGCCGGGGCATTCAGTACTTC.

This clonotype appeared many times. The chain joins TRBV2 to TRBJ2-1; D remains ambiguous. V lost 2 bases to trimming and J lost 0 bases, with 8 bases between them. Germline CDR1 reads SNHLY; CDR2 reads FYNNEI. The CDR3 totals 15 residues. CDR3 DNA: TGTGCCAGCAGTGAACACATATACTCCTACAATGAGCAGTTCTTC. Protein product: CASSEHIYSYNEQFF.

The rearrangement links TRBV19 to TRBJ2-7; D is perhaps TRBD1 (5 bases). The V gene lost 3 bases and the J gene lost 0 bases, with 12 bases spanning the gap. Germline V gene sequence: CDR1 LNHDA, CDR2 SQIVND (reference sequence). The CDR3 extends over 15 amino acids. This CDR3 is CASSMAGRSSYEQYF. The CDR3 coding sequence is TGTGCCAGTAGTATGGCAGGGCGCAGCTCCTACGAGCAGTACTTC.

Concerning this clonotype itself: A much larger clone lies one base from this, so it may be a read error. The chain uses TRBV20-1 and TRBJ2-7, with 9 bases identical to TRBD2. The CDR3 contains 16 residues. Trimming cost V 2 bases and J 7 bases; bases outside gene matches: 15. Germline values: CDR1 DFQATT, CDR2 SNEGSKA (reference sequence). The CDR3 is CSARQHRLAGFGEQYF. CDR3 DNA sequence: TGCAGTGCTAGACAACATAGGCTAGCGGGGTTCGGTGAGCAGTACTTC.

The chain joins TRBV29-1 to TRBJ2-3, with 14 bases that match TRBD2. This CDR3 spans 18 amino acids. Per germline, CDR1 SQVTM and CDR2 ANQGSEA. The V segment lost 6 bases and the J segment 1 base; nucleotides outside the gene matches: 12. This CDR3 reads CSVTGLAGGPRRTDTQYF. CDR3 sequence (DNA): TGCAGCGTGACAGGACTAGCGGGAGGTCCCCGCCGCACAGATACGCAGTATTTT.

This clonotype came up many times. The V gene is TRBV12-3 or TRBV12-4, the J gene TRBJ2-1; TRBD1 might be the D (6 bases). V was shortened by 7 bases and J by 9 bases, with 13 bases between the two germline ends. CDR3 size: 12 residues. CDR3 amino acids: CASTYRVGEQFF. CDR3 DNA: TGTGCCAGCACCTACAGGGTTGGTGAGCAGTTCTTC.

This clonotype turned up a few times. The rearrangement joins TRBV6-1 to TRBJ1-1, with D tentatively TRBD1 (6 bases). In germline, CDR1 is MNHNS, CDR2 SASEGT. V gave up 4 bases and J gave up 4 bases, with 13 bases separating them. This CDR3 is built from 14 residues. Here the CDR3 reads CASSVRGSRTEAFF. DNA for the CDR3: TGTGCCAGCAGTGTGAGGGGGAGTCGCACTGAAGCTTTCTTT.

This clonotype has at least ten counts. The gene calls are TRBV29-1 and TRBJ2-5, with 10 nucleotides matching TRBD2. Per germline, CDR1 SQVTM and CDR2 ANQGSEA. CDR3 length: 14 residues. V lost 2 bases to trimming and J lost 5 bases; unmatched junction nucleotides: 5. The CDR3 bases are TGCAGCGTTGAAAGCGGGAGGGCCCCCGAGACCCAGTACTTC. Translation: CSVESGRAPETQYF.

This clonotype was seen ten or more times. CDR3 sequence (DNA): TGCGCCAGCAGCTACGGGACGGAAAACACTGAAGCTTTCTTT. Its translation is CASSYGTENTEAFF. The chain employs TRBV5-1 and TRBJ1-1, with TRBD1 as a possible D gene (5 bases). Trimming cost V 3 bases and J 2 bases, with 11 bases left between them. Germline V gene lookup returns CDR1 SGHRS and CDR2 YFSETQ. CDR3 length equals 14 residues.

The chain couples TRBV10-3 to TRBJ2-3; 11 nucleotides line up with TRBD2. The CDR3 contains 15 residues. V trimming: 4 bases; J trimming: 4 bases; junction bases outside the gene matches: 4. Per the germline V gene, CDR1 is ENHRY and CDR2 is SYGVKD. CDR3 nucleotides: TGTGCCATCAGTGTGAGTAGCGGGAGGGCAGATACGCAGTATTTT. It yields the protein CAISVSSGRADTQYF.

The chain recombines TRBV7-2 with TRBJ2-3; D not resolved. The CDR3 contains 13 residues. Trimming pared 4 bases from V and 5 bases from J, leaving 10 bases between. Germline V gene sequence: CDR1 SGHTA, CDR2 FQGNSA. CDR3 DNA sequence: TGTGCCAGCAGCTCGCAGGCTCAAGATACGCAGTATTTT. Protein sequence: CASSSQAQDTQYF.

The V and J genes are TRBV20-1 and TRBJ2-1, with D tentatively TRBD1 or TRBD2 (5 bases each). The CDR3 spans 12 residues. V lost 5 bases and J 8 bases, leaving 13 bases between the germline ends. The germline CDR1 and CDR2 sequences are DFQATT and SNEGSKA (reference sequence). The CDR3 DNA sequence: TGCAGTGCTGGCGGACTGGGGCATGAGCAGTTCTTC. The encoded protein is CSAGGLGHEQFF.

The chain links TRBV4-1 to TRBJ2-2, with D hard to call. CDR3 length: 11 residues. Germline values: CDR1 MGHRA, CDR2 YSYEKL. Trimming took off 7 bases at V and 6 bases at J, with 6 bases between the two ends. As DNA, the CDR3 is TGCGCCAGCACAGAGTCCGGGGAGCTGTTTTTT. This sequence encodes CASTESGELFF.

This clonotype has a count of ten or more. V and J are TRBV30 and TRBJ2-1; no reliable D call. Trimming shortened V by 0 bases and J by 3 bases, and 6 bases separated the two germline ends. The germline V gene has CDR1 GTSNPN and CDR2 SVGIG (reference sequence). The CDR3 is 13 amino acids. CDR3 residues: CAWSVTNYNEQFF. For the CDR3, the DNA is TGTGCCTGGAGTGTAACCAACTACAATGAGCAGTTCTTC.

Ten or more counts support this clonotype. The chain combines TRBV6-5 with TRBJ2-1; 7 positions agree with TRBD1. The V gene end was trimmed by 0 bases and the J gene end by 8 bases; junction bases not matched to a gene: 7. Looked up from germline, CDR1 is MNHEY and CDR2 is SVGAGI. There are 15 residues in the CDR3. The CDR3 sequence is CASSYSDRRQDEQFF. The DNA for the CDR3 is TGTGCCAGCAGTTACTCGGACAGGCGTCAAGATGAGCAGTTCTTC.

The chain is built from TRBV28 and TRBJ2-2; 8 bases fit TRBD1. The V gene end was trimmed by 4 bases and the J gene end by 0 bases; junction bases not matched to a gene: 7. This CDR3 has 17 amino acids. Germline lookup yields CDR1 MDHEN and CDR2 SYDVKM. CDR3 sequence reads: CASSSASGGANTGELFF. CDR3 coding DNA: TGTGCCAGCAGTTCGGCCTCAGGGGGCGCGAACACCGGGGAGCTGTTTTTT.

Turning to this clonotype: The final CDR3 position lacks the conserved phenylalanine or tryptophan, pointing to a likely read error. The chain joins TRBV2 to TRBJ2-5, with 10 bases matching TRBD1. V was clipped by 6 bases and J by 2 bases; unmatched bases: 3. CDR1 is SNHLY, CDR2 FYNNEI, per germline. This CDR3 spans 14 amino acids. The CDR3, as DNA: TGTGCCAGCAGCCGGGACAGGGGTCAAGAGACCCAGTACCTC. Residues: CASSRDRGQETQYL.

This clonotype was seen a few times. The chain uses TRBV7-3 and TRBJ2-6, with 8 nucleotides matching TRBD1. The CDR3 covers 17 residues. V trimming: 3 bases; J trimming: 0 bases; junction bases outside the gene matches: 4. CDR1 is SGHTA and CDR2 is FQGTGA in the germline V gene. The CDR3 is CASSLTGVTSGANVLTF. CDR3 in DNA: TGTGCCAGCAGCTTGACAGGGGTCACCTCTGGGGCCAACGTCCTGACTTTC.

CDR3 sequence: CAWSPGDTQYF. As DNA, the CDR3 is TGTGCCTGGAGCCCGGGGGATACGCAGTATTTT. The gene calls are TRBV30 and TRBJ2-3; D is perhaps TRBD2 (5 bases). V gave up 3 bases and J gave up 6 bases, with 7 bases separating them. This CDR3 region has 11 residues. CDR1 and CDR2 (germline): GTSNPN, SVGIG (reference sequence).

This clonotype was observed a few times. The V call is TRBV6-1, the J call TRBJ2-1; D is unclear. The CDR3 has 16 residues. The V end was cut by 5 bases, the J end by 6 bases, with 20 bases between. Looked up from germline, CDR1 is MNHNS and CDR2 is SASEGT. CDR3 nucleotides: TGTGCCAGCAGTCCCTCAAGGGTCCGTCCTATCAATGAGCAGTTCTTC. This codes for CASSPSRVRPINEQFF.

This clonotype came up many times. This chain uses TRBV30 with TRBJ2-1; the D is unclear. Trimming removed 0 bases at V and 3 bases at J, with 9 bases between. From germline, CDR1 is GTSNPN and CDR2 SVGIG (reference sequence). The CDR3 has 14 residues. The CDR3 spells CAWSVRAFYNEQFF. CDR3 DNA sequence: TGTGCCTGGAGTGTACGGGCCTTCTACAATGAGCAGTTCTTC.

There are many counts of this clonotype. This CDR3 is CASSRRENTEAFF. Written as DNA, the CDR3 is TGTGCCAGCTCACGCAGGGAGAACACTGAAGCTTTCTTT. The chain employs TRBV27 and TRBJ1-1; tentatively, D is TRBD1 (5 bases). CDR1 is MNHEY and CDR2 is SMNVEV in the germline V gene (reference sequence). This CDR3 is 13 amino acids long. The germline V and J ends were trimmed by 8 bases and 1 base, with 11 bases remaining between them.

The rearrangement uses TRBV12-3 or TRBV12-4 and TRBJ2-1; 9 bases line up with TRBD2. TRBJ2-7 explains the end of the DNA better; the J call may be wrong. This CDR3 has 16 amino acids. The chain's CDR3 is CASSLPLAGPYNEQYF. The CDR3 DNA is TGTGCCAGCAGTTTACCCCTAGCGGGACCCTACAATGAGCAGTACTTC.

V usage is TRBV12-3 or TRBV12-4 and J usage is TRBJ1-6; possibly TRBD1 for D (5 bases). V was clipped by 2 bases and J by 10 bases, with 12 bases between them. This CDR3 region has 14 residues. The CDR3, as DNA: TGTGCCAGCAGTTTAAAGGGGAGCGCGTCACCCCTCCACTTT. It specifies CASSLKGSASPLHF.

This clonotype turned up a few times. Here the CDR3 DNA reads TGTGCCAGCTCACCACGACCAGCGGACACGAGGACAGATACGCAGTATTTT. Its translation: CASSPRPADTRTDTQYF. The gene calls are TRBV18 and TRBJ2-3, with D possibly called TRBD1 or TRBD2 (5 bases each). With 1 base removed from V and 3 bases from J, the gap between germline ends came to 17 bases. Per germline, CDR1 KGHSH and CDR2 LQKENI. This CDR3 comprises 17 residues.